This T cell receptor (beta chain) was sequenced for a study of shared T cell receptors in the human thymus. This clone was picked up one time. Trimming pared 2 bases from V and 2 bases from J, leaving 10 bases between. Germline loops: CDR1 MNHEY, CDR2 SVGAGI. The CDR3 extends over 15 amino acids. Here immunoSEQ multiplex PCR was the method, and the copy in TCRdb shows in-frame clones only, minus some. The repertoire holds over 350,000 clones, with approximately 95% as singletons. The V and J genes are TRBV6-5 and TRBJ2-1; D possibly corresponds to TRBD1 (5 bases). The sample consisted of thymocytes. The receptor was isolated from a human donor. The CDR3, as DNA: TGTGCCAGCAGTTACCAGACAGCAACCTACAATGAGCAGTTCTTC. Encoded protein: CASSYQTATYNEQFF.